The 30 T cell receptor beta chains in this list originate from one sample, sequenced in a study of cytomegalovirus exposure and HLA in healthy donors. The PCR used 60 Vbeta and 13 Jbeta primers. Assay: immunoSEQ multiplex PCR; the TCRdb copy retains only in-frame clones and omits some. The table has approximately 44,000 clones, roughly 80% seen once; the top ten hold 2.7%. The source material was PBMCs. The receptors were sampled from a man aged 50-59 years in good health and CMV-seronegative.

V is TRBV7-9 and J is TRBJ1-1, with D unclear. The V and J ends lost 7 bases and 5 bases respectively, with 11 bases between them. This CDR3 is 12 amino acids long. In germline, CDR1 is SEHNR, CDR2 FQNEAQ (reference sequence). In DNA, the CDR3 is TGTGCCAGCAACCTAGGCTCAACTGAAGCTTTCTTT. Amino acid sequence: CASNLGSTEAFF.

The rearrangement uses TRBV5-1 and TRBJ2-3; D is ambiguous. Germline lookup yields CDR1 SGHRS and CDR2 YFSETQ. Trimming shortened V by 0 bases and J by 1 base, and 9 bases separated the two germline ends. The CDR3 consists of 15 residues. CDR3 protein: CASSLVAPRTDTQYF. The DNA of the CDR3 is TGCGCCAGCAGCTTGGTAGCTCCCCGCACAGATACGCAGTATTTT. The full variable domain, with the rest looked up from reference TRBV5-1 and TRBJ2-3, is KAGVTQTPRYLIKTRGQQVTLSCSPISGHRSVSWYQQTPGQGLQFLFEYFSETQRNKGNFPGRFSGRQFSNSRSEMNVSTLELGDSALYLCASSLVAPRTDTQYFGPGTRLTVL.

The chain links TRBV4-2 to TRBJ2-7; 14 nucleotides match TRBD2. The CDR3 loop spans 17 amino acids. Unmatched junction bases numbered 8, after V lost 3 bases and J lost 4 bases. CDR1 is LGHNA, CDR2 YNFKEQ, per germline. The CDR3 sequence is CASSQAGTSGGGYEQYF. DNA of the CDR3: TGTGCCAGCAGCCAGGCCGGGACTAGCGGGGGAGGTTACGAGCAGTACTTC.

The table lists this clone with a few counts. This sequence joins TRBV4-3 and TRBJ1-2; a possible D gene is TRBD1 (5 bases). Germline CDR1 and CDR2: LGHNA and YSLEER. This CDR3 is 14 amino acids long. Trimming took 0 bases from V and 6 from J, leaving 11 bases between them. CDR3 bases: TGCGCCAGCAGCCAAGAGGAGGGGACGGATGGCTACACCTTC. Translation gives CASSQEEGTDGYTF.

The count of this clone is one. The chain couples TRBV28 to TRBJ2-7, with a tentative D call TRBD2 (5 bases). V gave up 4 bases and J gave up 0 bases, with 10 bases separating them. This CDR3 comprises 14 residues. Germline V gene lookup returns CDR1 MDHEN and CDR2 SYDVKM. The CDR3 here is CASSSLAFSYEQYF. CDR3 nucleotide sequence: TGTGCCAGCAGTTCCCTAGCCTTCTCCTACGAGCAGTACTTC.

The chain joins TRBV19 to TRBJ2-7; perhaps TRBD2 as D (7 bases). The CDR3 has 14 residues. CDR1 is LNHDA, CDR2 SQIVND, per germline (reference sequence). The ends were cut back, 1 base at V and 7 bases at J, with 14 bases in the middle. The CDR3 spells CASSIVRGAGEQYF. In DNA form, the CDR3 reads TGTGCCAGTAGTATAGTCCGGGGGGCCGGAGAGCAGTACTTC.

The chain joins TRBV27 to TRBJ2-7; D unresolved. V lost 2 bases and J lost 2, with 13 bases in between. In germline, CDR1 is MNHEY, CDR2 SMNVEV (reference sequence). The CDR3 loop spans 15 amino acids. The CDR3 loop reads CASSLRASPPYEQYF. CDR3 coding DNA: TGTGCCAGCAGTTTACGAGCAAGCCCCCCCTACGAGCAGTACTTC.

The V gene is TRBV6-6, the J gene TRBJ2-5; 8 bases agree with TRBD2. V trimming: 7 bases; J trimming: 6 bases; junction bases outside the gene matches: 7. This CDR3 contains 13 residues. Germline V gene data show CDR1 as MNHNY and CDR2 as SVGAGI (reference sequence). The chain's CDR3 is CASTQRGGKTQYF. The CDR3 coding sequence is TGTGCCAGCACCCAACGGGGGGGAAAGACCCAGTACTTC.

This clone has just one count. The CDR3 here is CASSLLLAGVEGTQYF. In DNA, the CDR3 is TGTGCCAGCAGTTTGCTACTAGCGGGAGTGGAGGGTACGCAGTATTTT. This chain connects TRBV6-5 to TRBJ2-3, with 11 bases identical to TRBD2. Germline values: CDR1 MNHEY, CDR2 SVGAGI. J gave up 8 bases and V 4 bases, and 11 bases lay outside the gene matches. The CDR3 has 16 amino acids.

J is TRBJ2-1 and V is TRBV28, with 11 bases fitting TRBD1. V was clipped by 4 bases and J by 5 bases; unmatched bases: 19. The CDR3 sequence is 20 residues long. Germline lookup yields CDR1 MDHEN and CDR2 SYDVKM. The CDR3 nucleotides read TGTGCCAGCAGTTCGGGTGGGACAGGGGGACCCAAAGGGGGACACAATGAGCAGTTCTTC. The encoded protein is CASSSGGTGGPKGGHNEQFF.

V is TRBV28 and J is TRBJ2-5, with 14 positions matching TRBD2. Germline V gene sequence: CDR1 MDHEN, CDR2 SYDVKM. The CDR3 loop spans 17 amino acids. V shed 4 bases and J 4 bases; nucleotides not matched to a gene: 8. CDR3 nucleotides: TGTGCCAGCAGTTCGGGACTAGCGGGAGTCGGCCGAGAGACCCAGTACTTC. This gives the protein CASSSGLAGVGRETQYF.

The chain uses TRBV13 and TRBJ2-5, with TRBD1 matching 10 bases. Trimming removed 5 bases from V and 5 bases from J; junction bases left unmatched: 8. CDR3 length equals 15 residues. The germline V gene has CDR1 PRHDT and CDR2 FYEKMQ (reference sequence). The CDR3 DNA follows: TGTGCCAGCAGCAGAATGACAGGGGGCAAGGAGACCCAGTACTTC. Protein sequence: CASSRMTGGKETQYF.

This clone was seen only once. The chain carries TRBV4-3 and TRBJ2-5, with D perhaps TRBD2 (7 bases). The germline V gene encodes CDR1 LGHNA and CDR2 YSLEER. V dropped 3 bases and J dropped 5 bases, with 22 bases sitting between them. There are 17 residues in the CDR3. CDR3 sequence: CASSQAMGGPPFETQYF. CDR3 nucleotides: TGCGCCAGCAGCCAGGCAATGGGGGGGCCCCCGTTTGAGACCCAGTACTTC.

The CDR3 nucleotides read TGCGCCAGCAGCTTGCAGGCCAGACAAACCGGGGAGCTGTTTTTT. Protein: CASSLQARQTGELFF. The V and J genes are TRBV5-1 and TRBJ2-2, with D unclear. V was pared by 1 base and J by 5 bases, with 12 bases between. The CDR3 has 15 residues. Germline V gene lookup returns CDR1 SGHRS and CDR2 YFSETQ.

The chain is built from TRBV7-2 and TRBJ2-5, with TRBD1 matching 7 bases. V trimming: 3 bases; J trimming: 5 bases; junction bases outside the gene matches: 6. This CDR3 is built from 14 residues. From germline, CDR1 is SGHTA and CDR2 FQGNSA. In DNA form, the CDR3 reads TGTGCCAGCAGCTTTCAAGGGGGCGAGGAGACCCAGTACTTC. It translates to CASSFQGGEETQYF.

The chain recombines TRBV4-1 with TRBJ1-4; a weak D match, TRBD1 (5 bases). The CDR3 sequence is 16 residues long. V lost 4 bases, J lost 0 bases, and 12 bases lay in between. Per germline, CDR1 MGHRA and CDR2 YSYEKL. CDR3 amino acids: CASSLLRTTTNEKLFF. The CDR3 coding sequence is TGCGCCAGCAGCCTCCTCCGGACAACAACTAATGAAAAACTGTTTTTT.

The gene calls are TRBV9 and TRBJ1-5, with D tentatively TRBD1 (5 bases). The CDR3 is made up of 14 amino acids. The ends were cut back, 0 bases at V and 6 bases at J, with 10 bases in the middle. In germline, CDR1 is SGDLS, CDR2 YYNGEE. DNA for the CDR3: TGTGCCAGCAGCGTAGGGGCAGGGTTTCAGCCCCAGCATTTT. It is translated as CASSVGAGFQPQHF. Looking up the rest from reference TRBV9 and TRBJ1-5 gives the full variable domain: DSGVTQTPKHLITATGQRVTLRCSPRSGDLSVYWYQQSLDQGLQFLIQYYNGEERAKGNILERFSAQQFPDLHSELNLSSLELGDSALYFCASSVGAGFQPQHFGDGTRLSIL.

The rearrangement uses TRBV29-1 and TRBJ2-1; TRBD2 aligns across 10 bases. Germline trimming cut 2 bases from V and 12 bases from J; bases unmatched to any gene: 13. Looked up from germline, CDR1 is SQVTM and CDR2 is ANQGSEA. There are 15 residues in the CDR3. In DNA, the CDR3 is TGCAGCGTTGAACTACTAGCGGGAAAGTTATGGGGGCAGTTCTTC. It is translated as CSVELLAGKLWGQFF.

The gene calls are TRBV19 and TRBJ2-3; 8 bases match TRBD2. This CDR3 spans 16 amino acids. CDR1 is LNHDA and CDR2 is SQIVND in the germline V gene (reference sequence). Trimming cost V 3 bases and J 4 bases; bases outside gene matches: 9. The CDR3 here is CASSIGLAGGADTQYF. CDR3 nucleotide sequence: TGTGCCAGTAGTATTGGCCTAGCGGGTGGAGCAGATACGCAGTATTTT.

The CDR3 DNA reads as TGCGCCAGCAGCCAAGAATATAGCGGGGGGATGTCCACCGGGGAGCTGTTTTTT. Its protein product is CASSQEYSGGMSTGELFF. The rearrangement joins TRBV4-3 to TRBJ2-2, with 10 bases matching TRBD2. The germline V gene has CDR1 LGHNA and CDR2 YSLEER. The CDR3 is made up of 18 amino acids. J was trimmed by 4 bases and V by 0 bases; bases with no gene match: 8.

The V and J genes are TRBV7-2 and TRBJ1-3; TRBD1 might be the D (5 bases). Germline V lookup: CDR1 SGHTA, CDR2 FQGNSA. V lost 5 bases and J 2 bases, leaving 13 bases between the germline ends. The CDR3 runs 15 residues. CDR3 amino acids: CASSIDRATGNTIYF. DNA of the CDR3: TGTGCCAGCAGCATAGACAGAGCCACTGGAAACACCATATATTTT.

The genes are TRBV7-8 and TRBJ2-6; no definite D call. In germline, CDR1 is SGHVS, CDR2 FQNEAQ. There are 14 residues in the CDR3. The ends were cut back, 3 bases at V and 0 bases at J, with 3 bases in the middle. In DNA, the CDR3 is TGTGCCAGCAGCTTTCGCTCTGGGGCCAACGTCCTGACTTTC. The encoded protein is CASSFRSGANVLTF.

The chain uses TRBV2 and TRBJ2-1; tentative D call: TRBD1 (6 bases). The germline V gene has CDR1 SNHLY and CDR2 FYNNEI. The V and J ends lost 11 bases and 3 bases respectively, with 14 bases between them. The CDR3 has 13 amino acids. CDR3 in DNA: TGTGCCGGCAACAGGGATCTCTACAATGAGCAGTTCTTC. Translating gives CAGNRDLYNEQFF. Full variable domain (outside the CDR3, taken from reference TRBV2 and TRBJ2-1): EPEVTQTPSHQVTQMGQEVILRCVPISNHLYFYWYRQILGQKVEFLVSFYNNEISEKSEIFDDQFSVERPDGSNFTLKIRSTKLEDSAMYFCAGNRDLYNEQFFGPGTRLTVL.

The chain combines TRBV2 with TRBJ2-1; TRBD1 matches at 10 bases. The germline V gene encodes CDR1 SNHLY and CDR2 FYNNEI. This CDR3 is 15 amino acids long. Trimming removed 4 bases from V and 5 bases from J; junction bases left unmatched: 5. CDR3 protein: CASSVRDRGHNEQFF. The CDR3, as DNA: TGTGCCAGCAGTGTCCGGGACAGGGGCCACAATGAGCAGTTCTTC.

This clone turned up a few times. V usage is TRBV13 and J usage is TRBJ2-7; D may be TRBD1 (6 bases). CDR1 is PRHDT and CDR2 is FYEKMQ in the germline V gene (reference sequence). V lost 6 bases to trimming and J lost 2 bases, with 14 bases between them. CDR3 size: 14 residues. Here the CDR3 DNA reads TGTGCCAGCAGTGTGGGGGACAAAACCTACGAGCAGTACTTC. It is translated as CASSVGDKTYEQYF. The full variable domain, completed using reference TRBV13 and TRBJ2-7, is AAGVIQSPRHLIKEKRETATLKCYPIPRHDTVYWYQQGPGQDPQFLISFYEKMQSDKGSIPDRFSAQQFSDYHSELNMSSLELGDSALYFCASSVGDKTYEQYFGPGTRLTVT.

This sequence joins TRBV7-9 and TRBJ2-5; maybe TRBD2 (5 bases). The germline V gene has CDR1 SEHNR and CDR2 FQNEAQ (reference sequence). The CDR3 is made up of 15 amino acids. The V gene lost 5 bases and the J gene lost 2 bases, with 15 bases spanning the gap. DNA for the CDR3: TGTGCCAGCAGCCTGGAGGCAGGATATCAAGAGACCCAGTACTTC. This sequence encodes CASSLEAGYQETQYF.

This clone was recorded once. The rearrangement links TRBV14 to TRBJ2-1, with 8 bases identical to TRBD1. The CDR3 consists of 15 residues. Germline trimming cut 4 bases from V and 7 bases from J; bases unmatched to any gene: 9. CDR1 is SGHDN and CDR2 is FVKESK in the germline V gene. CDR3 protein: CASSLGQGRWNEQFF. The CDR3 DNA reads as TGTGCCAGCAGCCTCGGACAGGGACGGTGGAATGAGCAGTTCTTC.

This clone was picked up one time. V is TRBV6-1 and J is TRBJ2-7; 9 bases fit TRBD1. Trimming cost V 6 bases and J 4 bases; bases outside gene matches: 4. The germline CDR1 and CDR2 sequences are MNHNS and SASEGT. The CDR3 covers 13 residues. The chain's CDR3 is CASRGQGAYEQYF. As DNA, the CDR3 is TGTGCCAGCAGGGGACAGGGTGCGTACGAGCAGTACTTC.

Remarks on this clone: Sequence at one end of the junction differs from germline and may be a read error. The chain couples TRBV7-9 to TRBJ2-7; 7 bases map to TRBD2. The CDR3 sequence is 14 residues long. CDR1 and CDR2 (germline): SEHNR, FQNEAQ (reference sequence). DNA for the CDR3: TGTTCCAGCAGCTTACGGGGGGTAGGCTACGAGCAGTACTTC. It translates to CSSSLRGVGYEQYF.

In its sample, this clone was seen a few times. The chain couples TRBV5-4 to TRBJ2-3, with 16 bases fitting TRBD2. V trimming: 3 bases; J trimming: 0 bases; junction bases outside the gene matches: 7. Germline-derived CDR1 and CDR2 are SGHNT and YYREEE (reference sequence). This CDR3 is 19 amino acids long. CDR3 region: CASSSPGTSGRASTDTQYF. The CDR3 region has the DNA TGTGCCAGCAGCTCCCCCGGGACTAGCGGGAGGGCTAGCACAGATACGCAGTATTTT.